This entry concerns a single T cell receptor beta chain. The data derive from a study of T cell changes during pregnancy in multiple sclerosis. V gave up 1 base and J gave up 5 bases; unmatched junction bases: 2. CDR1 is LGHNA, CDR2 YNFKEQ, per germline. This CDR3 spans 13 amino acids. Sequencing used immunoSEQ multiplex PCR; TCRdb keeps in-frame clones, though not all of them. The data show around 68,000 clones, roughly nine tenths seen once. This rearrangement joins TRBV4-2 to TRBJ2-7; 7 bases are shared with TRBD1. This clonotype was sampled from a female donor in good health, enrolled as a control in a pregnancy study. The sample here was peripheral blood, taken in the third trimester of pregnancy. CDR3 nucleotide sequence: TGTGCCAGCAGCCAAGGACAGGGCCACGAGCAGTACTTC. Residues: CASSQGQGHEQYF.